This TCR beta chain was documented in a study of memory CD4+ T cells and cytomegalovirus serostatus. The overall study: This sample comes from healthy Belgian adults, under 10 CMV seropositive, around 26 seronegative. Findings and limits, study-wide: A US-trained random forest predicted CMV serostatus with median AUC around 0.9. The CMV-associated TCR signature appears largely within the CD4+ memory repertoire.

Notes on this clone: Its antigen is still unknown.

The sort gate was single viable CD3+CD4+CD8-CD45RO+ cells for memory CD4+ T cells. After thawing, CD4+ T cells were positively selected. This table comes from immunoSEQ multiplex PCR, and its TCRdb copy is limited to in-frame clones, with some not included. The repertoire includes about 48,000 clones, about three quarters of them detected once, and about 0.8% sits in the top ten. The sequenced sample was memory CD4+ T cells from blood. This clonotype was obtained from an adult in good health and CMV-seronegative.

CDR3 sequence reads: CASSIAHRAMNTEAFF. In nucleotides, the CDR3 is TGTGCCAGTAGTATAGCTCACAGGGCCATGAACACTGAAGCTTTCTTT. The chain couples TRBV19 to TRBJ1-1; D perhaps matches TRBD1 (6 bases). V lost 1 base, J lost 0 bases, and 12 bases lay in between. This CDR3 contains 16 residues. The germline gives CDR1 LNHDA, CDR2 SQIVND (reference sequence).